The source of this TCR beta chain is a study of T-cell reconstitution after alpha-beta-depleted transplantation in children. Regarding the study as a whole: At one year after transplant, newly produced T cells mostly accounted for T-cell counts and diversity. The origin of high day-60 TCRbeta diversity in some patients lay in surviving recipient T cells and thymic progenitors. At around two months after transplant, the alpha-beta T cells were reportedly derived from several hundred expanded clones that came from non-depleted graft cells.

This clonotype was counted only a few times. Its antigen is still unknown. V was cut by 4 bases and J by 6 bases, with 17 bases left in between. The germline gives CDR1 SGHRS, CDR2 YFSETQ. There are 14 residues in the CDR3. Unique molecular identifiers were built into the TCRbeta library. TCRdb recomputed calls from the PCR reads with MiXCR, one row per CDR3 protein. The repertoire consists of 210,000 or so distinct CDR3 sequences, with 11% occurring once and the leading ten covering 28%. The starting material was PBMCs, obtained before TCRalphabeta/CD19-depleted stem cell transplant. This chain joins TRBV5-1 and TRBJ2-7; weak D call: TRBD2 (6 bases). The receptor was isolated from a child less than two years old with acute myeloid leukemia, due to receive a stem cell transplant. The CDR3 DNA is TGCGCCAGCAGCCCGCGGGACTCCGTGAGCGAGCAGTACTTC. It is translated as CASSPRDSVSEQYF.